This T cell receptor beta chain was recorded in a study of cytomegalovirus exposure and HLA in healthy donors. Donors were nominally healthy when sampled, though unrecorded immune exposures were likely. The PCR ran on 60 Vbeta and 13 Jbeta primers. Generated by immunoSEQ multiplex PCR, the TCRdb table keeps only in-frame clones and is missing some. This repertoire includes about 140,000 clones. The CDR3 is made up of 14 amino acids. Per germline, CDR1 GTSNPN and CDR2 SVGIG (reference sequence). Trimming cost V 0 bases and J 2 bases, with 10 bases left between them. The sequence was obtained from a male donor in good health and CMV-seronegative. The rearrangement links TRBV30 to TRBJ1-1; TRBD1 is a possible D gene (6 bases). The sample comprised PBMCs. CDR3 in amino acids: CAWSVRGGNTEAFF. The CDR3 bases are TGTGCCTGGAGTGTACGAGGGGGTAACACTGAAGCTTTCTTT. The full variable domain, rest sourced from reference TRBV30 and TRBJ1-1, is SQTIHQWPATLVQPVGSPLSLECTVEGTSNPNLYWYRQAAGRGLQLLFYSVGIGQISSEVPQNLSASRPQDRQFILSSKKLLLSDSGFYLCAWSVRGGNTEAFFGQGTRLTVV.